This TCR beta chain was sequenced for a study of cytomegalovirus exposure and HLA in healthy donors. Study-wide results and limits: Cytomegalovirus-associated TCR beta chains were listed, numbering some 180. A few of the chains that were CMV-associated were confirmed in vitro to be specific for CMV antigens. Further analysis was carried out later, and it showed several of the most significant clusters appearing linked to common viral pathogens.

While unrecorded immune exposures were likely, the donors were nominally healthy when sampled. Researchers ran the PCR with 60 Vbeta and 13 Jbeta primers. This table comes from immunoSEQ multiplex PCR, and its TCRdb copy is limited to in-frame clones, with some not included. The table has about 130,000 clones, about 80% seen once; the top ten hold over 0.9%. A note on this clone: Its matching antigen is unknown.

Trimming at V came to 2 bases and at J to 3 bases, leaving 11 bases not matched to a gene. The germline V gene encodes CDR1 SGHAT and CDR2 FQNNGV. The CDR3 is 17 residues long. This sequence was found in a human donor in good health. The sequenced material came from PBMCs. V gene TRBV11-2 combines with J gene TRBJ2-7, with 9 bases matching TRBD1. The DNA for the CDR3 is TGTGCCAGCAGCTTAACGGTTCGGACAGGGGTTATCTACGAGCAGTACTTC. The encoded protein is CASSLTVRTGVIYEQYF.